This T cell receptor (beta chain) was identified in a study of blood T cell repertoires in COVID-19 (dated by TCRdb to the early 2020s). About the full investigation: Samples covering the acute and convalescent phases of COVID-19 were provided by collaborators in the United States, Italy and Spain. Deeply sampled blood TCRbeta repertoires from subjects exposed to, actively infected with, or recovered from COVID-19 were included in the dataset. The prospective study material was composed of cDNA or gDNA derived from T cells, B-cell-depleted T cells, or PBMCs. The repertoires were released in a freely available public database meant as a resource for research on the immune response to SARS-CoV-2. Where available, HLA class I and class II types were obtained from metadata supplied by the sample provider rather than from assay-based typing. Samples came from the ongoing ImmuneRACE study (first 160 participants) plus 1,254 subjects from 6 global collaborators. Nearly every sample came with metadata listing a de-identified subject ID, COVID-19 status, age in years and sex. Here is what the overall study found, with its caveats: How much clinical and demographic metadata was included differed by source and by participant, and the metadata was provided uncurated.

This clone was seen just once. What this receptor recognizes is not known. Per-nucleotide qualities are absent, and no much larger clonotype sits a single base away. TCRbeta CDR3 regions were amplified from genomic DNA by means of the immunoSEQ Assay, a bias-controlled multiplex PCR. Per the authors' processing: Nucleated cell counts per sample were estimated from amplification of reference gene primers within the assay. Sequence reads were collapsed and filtered to measure the absolute abundance of every unique TCRbeta CDR3 rearrangement. Productive Simpson clonality was computed per sample as the square root of Simpson's diversity index over productive rearrangements. TCRdb carries this immuneACCESS record with in-frame sequences only. Its versions omit some clonotypes, under half of them owing to an unresolved V gene in the studies checked, with the rest unexplained. That table is the source of V, J and clone size, and D and trimming were worked out from the DNA. The sample profile shows under 300,000 clones; around 82% of them were found once. In total, the top ten clones hold 8% to 10% of the sample.

The germline ends are 18 bases apart after V is trimmed by 5 bases and J by 5 bases. Reading from cysteine to phenylalanine, the CDR3 counts 15 amino acids. The DNA shown is the 45-base CDR3, in frame from base 1. CDR1 and CDR2 were assigned from the germline V gene as SGHTA and FQGTGA. Samples from volunteer blood donors who had recovered from COVID-19 were contributed by a second Seattle source. The collaborating institutions used their own protocols to collect whole blood in K2EDTA tubes. For TCRbeta analysis, collaborators shipped samples in one of three forms: frozen whole blood, isolated PBMCs, or DNA extracted from either of those sample types.

The sample consisted of peripheral blood. The receptor was isolated from a woman aged 50 to 65 who had recovered from COVID-19. The chain links TRBV7-3 with TRBJ2-5; TRBD2 is perhaps the D gene, given 7 matching bases. The nucleotide sequence is given as TGTGCCAGCAGCCCTAGTTCGGGGGGCCGGGAGACCCAGTACTTC. This encodes CASSPSSGGRETQYF. The reference TRBV7-3 and TRBJ2-5 proteins fill in what lies around the CDR3, so the full variable domain reads GAGVSQTPSNKVTEKGKYVELRCDPISGHTALYWYRQSLGQGPEFLIYFQGTGAADDSGLPNDRFFAVRPEGSVSTLKIQRTERGDSAVYLCASSPSSGGRETQYFGPGTRLLVL.